This entry is about one T cell receptor (beta chain). The data are from a study of blood T cell repertoires in COVID-19. Across the study: PBMCs, B-cell-depleted T cells, or T cells provided the cDNA or gDNA that made up the material.

Methods used by the authors: Using reference gene primer amplification, nucleated cell counts were estimated. TCRdb's table, derived via immunoSEQ multiplex PCR, lists solely in-frame clones and lacks some. The V and J calls and clone size were taken over from that table, and D and trimming were inferred from the DNA. The data hold 95,000 or so clones, with 75% to 90% observed a single time. Germline CDR1 and CDR2: SGDLS and YYNGEE. V dropped 5 bases and J dropped 2; count of bases not matched to a gene: 7. The CDR3 contains 16 residues. The sequenced sample was peripheral blood. This chain links TRBV9 with TRBJ2-3; TRBD2 matches 11 bases. The TCR originated in a man older than 75 with active or convalescent COVID-19. CDR3 loop: CASSGGTSGFTDTQYF. Here the CDR3 DNA reads TGTGCCAGCAGTGGGGGGACTAGCGGATTCACAGATACGCAGTATTTT.